Listed below are T cell receptor beta chains from one sample, sequenced in a study of T cell repertoires in cytomegalovirus infection. TCRdb reanalysed the reads using MiXCR and keeps one entry per CDR3 protein. The sample has 80,000 or so distinct CDR3 sequences, more than 20% seen once; the top ten hold 50%. Their antigens remain unidentified. Here the sequenced sample was CD8+ T cells from cultured PBMCs, taken from culture after CMV antigen stimulation. The receptors were gathered from a human donor in good health (CMV status not recorded). Some clones in this sample may be carry-over from other donors' samples. The CDR3 runs from the conserved cysteine through the conserved F or W. Fields, in order: V gene, J gene, clone size, D gene, CDR3 DNA, CDR3 protein. The D gene is left open where the match is weak. Only part of the rows carry a size: once, few, many, or a class if the clone is expanded.

TRBV19	TRBJ2-3	.	.	TGTGCCAGTAGTATAGAGGGTAGCAGTTCTAGCACAGATACGCAGTATTTT	CASSIEGSSSSTDTQYF
TRBV6-6	TRBJ2-7	.	TRBD1	TGTGCCAGCAGCTTGGGACAGGGGCGATTATTCTCCTACGAGCAGTACTTC	CASSLGQGRLFSYEQYF
TRBV7-9	TRBJ2-5	many	TRBD1	TGTGCCAGCAGCCTCAGGACAGGGGGCGCGGGAGAGACCCAGTACTTC	CASSLRTGGAGETQYF
TRBV6-4	TRBJ2-1	many	.	TGTGCCAGCAGTGACTCGGGCACCCATGAGCAGTTCTTC	CASSDSGTHEQFF
TRBV19	TRBJ1-6	.	.	TGTGCCAGTACGGCAGGAGGCTCCTATAATTCACCCCTCCACTTT	CASTAGGSYNSPLHF
TRBV7-6	TRBJ1-6	.	TRBD1	TGTGCCAGCAGCCCAAGGGACAGGGGAGAGTCACCCCTCCACTTT	CASSPRDRGESPLHF
TRBV19	TRBJ1-1	.	.	TGTGCCAGTAGACCCACGAATGTGGCTGAAGCTTTCTTT	CASRPTNVAEAFF
TRBV7-2	TRBJ2-1	many	TRBD2	TGTGCCAGCAGACTAGGGGGCTGGCGGGGGGGCTACAATGAGCAGTTCTTC	CASRLGGWRGGYNEQFF
TRBV27	TRBJ2-7	.	.	TGTGCCAGCAGTTTAGGGTCGGGGACCTACGAGCAGTACTTC	CASSLGSGTYEQYF
TRBV11-2	TRBJ2-5	many	.	TGTGCCAGCAGCTCCGGGGGGCCCGAGAGGGAGACCCAGTACTTC	CASSSGGPERETQYF
TRBV6-2/TRBV6-3	TRBJ1-1	.	.	TGTGCCAGCAGTTACCGGACGGGCATGAACACTGAAGCTTTCTTT	CASSYRTGMNTEAFF
TRBV7-6	TRBJ2-7	.	.	TGTGCCAGCAGCCCGACGGACAGCCTAGCCTACGAGCAGTACTTC	CASSPTDSLAYEQYF
TRBV27	TRBJ1-3	once	TRBD1	TGTGCCAGCAGCCCCACGTTAGGACAGGGGATATCTGGAAACACCATATATTTT	CASSPTLGQGISGNTIYF
TRBV7-3	TRBJ2-7	.	.	TGTGCCAGCAGCTCAGTGGGAAGATCGGGGCAAGGGACCGAGCAGTACTTC	CASSSVGRSGQGTEQYF
TRBV7-2	TRBJ1-2	many	TRBD1	TGTGCCAGCAGCGTAGACAGGGGTGCCGAAGGCTACACCTTC	CASSVDRGAEGYTF
TRBV30	TRBJ2-7	.	.	TGTGCCTGGAGTGTGGGGCACCCCTACGAGCAGTACTTC	CAWSVGHPYEQYF
TRBV27	TRBJ2-1	.	TRBD2	TGTGTCAGCGGGGAGGGGAGCTCCTACAATGAGCAGTTCTTC	CVSGEGSSYNEQFF
TRBV29-1	TRBJ2-3	.	.	TGCAGCGTTCTTACGGTGGCTAGCCATATAGATACGCAGTATTTT	CSVLTVASHIDTQYF
TRBV4-1	TRBJ2-2	many	.	TGCGCCAGCAGCCAAGAAGAGCGGGTAGGGACCGGGGAGCTGTTTTTT	CASSQEERVGTGELFF
TRBV27	TRBJ2-7	.	TRBD1	TGTGCCAGCAGTTTAGCCGGGACAGCCTACGAGCAGTACTTC	CASSLAGTAYEQYF
TRBV7-9	TRBJ2-1	few	TRBD1	TGTGCCAGCACCGGACAGGGTGCCGAGCAGTTCTTC	CASTGQGAEQFF
TRBV9	TRBJ1-4	.	TRBD1	TGTGCCAGCAGCGGTCGACAGGGGTCCACTAATGAAAAACTGTTTTTT	CASSGRQGSTNEKLFF
TRBV5-5	TRBJ2-5	few	.	TGTGCCAGCAGCTTGTTTGGGGAACAAGAGACCCAGTACTTC	CASSLFGEQETQYF
TRBV20-1	TRBJ1-2	few	.	TGCAGTGCTAGAAAAGGGACCAAGGGCTACACCTTC	CSARKGTKGYTF
TRBV11-2	TRBJ1-1	.	.	TGTGCCAGCAGCCTCAGGGTTAACACTGAAGCTTTCTTT	CASSLRVNTEAFF
TRBV4-3	TRBJ2-1	.	.	TGCGCCAGCAGCCAGGGATCCGGGACCGACTACAATGAGCAGTTCTTC	CASSQGSGTDYNEQFF
TRBV10-3	TRBJ2-1	.	TRBD2	TGTGCCATCAGTAAAGTGGCTAGCGGGGACAATGAGCAGTTCTTC	CAISKVASGDNEQFF
TRBV28	TRBJ2-3	.	TRBD1	TGTGCCAGCAGTGGAACTAACGGGACAGACACAGATACGCAGTATTTT	CASSGTNGTDTDTQYF
TRBV29-1	TRBJ1-5	.	.	TGCAGCGTTGGCCAGGCGAGCAATCAGCCCCAGCATTTT	CSVGQASNQPQHF
TRBV7-6	TRBJ1-6	few	.	TGTGCCAGCACCCAAAGCGAGTGGCCCTCCTATAATTCACCCCTCCACTTT	CASTQSEWPSYNSPLHF
TRBV4-1	TRBJ2-2	.	.	TGCGCCAGCAGCCTTGACAGTAACACCGGGGAGCTGTTTTTT	CASSLDSNTGELFF
TRBV3-1	TRBJ1-2	.	TRBD1	TGTGCCAGCCTAGGACAGGGATCTGGCTACACCTTC	CASLGQGSGYTF
TRBV14	TRBJ2-1	.	.	TGTGCCAGCAGTAAGTGGGCCGGGACAATAAGCGACAATGAGCAGTTCTTC	CASSKWAGTISDNEQFF
TRBV7-6	TRBJ2-1	.	.	TGTGCCAGCAGCCCCGACGAGTACAATAAGCAGTTCTTC	CASSPDEYNKQFF
TRBV6-1	TRBJ2-1	.	TRBD2	TGTGCCAGCCAGACTAGCGGGCATGTGAATGAGCAGTTCTTC	CASQTSGHVNEQFF
TRBV27	TRBJ2-5	few	.	TGTGCCAGCAGTTTAACAGGGGAGACCCAGTACTTC	CASSLTGETQYF
TRBV10-3	TRBJ2-7	.	TRBD2	TGTGCCATCAGTGTCGGGACTAGTGTCTCCTACGAGCAGTACTTC	CAISVGTSVSYEQYF
TRBV28	TRBJ1-1	.	.	TGTGCCAGCAGTTTGGAAAATGACAGTCCGAACACTGAAGCTTTCTTT	CASSLENDSPNTEAFF
TRBV5-1	TRBJ2-1	many	TRBD2	TGCGCCAGCAGCTTGGAGCGGGGGGGTTACTACAATGAGCAGTTCTTC	CASSLERGGYYNEQFF
TRBV19	TRBJ2-7	few	.	TGTGCCAGTAGTCCCCGGACTCGTTCCAACACCTACGAGCAGTACTTC	CASSPRTRSNTYEQYF
TRBV20-1	TRBJ1-2	.	.	TGCAGTGCTAGAGATCCGGGGAAGGGTGCAGTCAACTATGGCTACACCTTC	CSARDPGKGAVNYGYTF
TRBV5-1	TRBJ2-1	few	.	TGCGCCAGCAGCTCAGGGGTTGAGCAGTTCTTC	CASSSGVEQFF
TRBV4-1	TRBJ2-1	many	.	TGCGCCAGCAGCCAGGGACCCCTACAATACAATGAGCAGTTCTTC	CASSQGPLQYNEQFF
TRBV11-1	TRBJ2-7	.	.	TGTGCCAGCAGCTTAAGGGGTTCTCGCGGACCCAGCTCCTACGAGCAGTACTTC	CASSLRGSRGPSSYEQYF
TRBV12-3/TRBV12-4	TRBJ2-3	many	TRBD2	TGTGCCAGCTCGACTAGCGGCACAGATACGCAGTATTTT	CASSTSGTDTQYF
TRBV5-6	TRBJ1-5	.	.	TGTGCCAGCAGCACGTCTGAGGCGGGCAATCAGCCCCAGCATTTT	CASSTSEAGNQPQHF
TRBV6-2/TRBV6-3	TRBJ2-7	many	.	TGTGCCAGCAGTTACTCGAAACTCCTGAGCTCCTACGAGCAGTACTTC	CASSYSKLLSSYEQYF
TRBV9	TRBJ2-2	.	.	TGTGCCAGCAGCGTAGGTGGTGGGACGAACACCGGGGAGCTGTTTTTT	CASSVGGGTNTGELFF
TRBV7-9	TRBJ1-5	.	.	TGTGCCAGCAGCCAGGGAGGGGTTGGTCAGCCCCAGCATTTT	CASSQGGVGQPQHF
TRBV30	TRBJ1-1	.	.	TGTGCCTGGAGATACGGGGGGCGGCAGAACACTGAAGCTTTCTTT	CAWRYGGRQNTEAFF